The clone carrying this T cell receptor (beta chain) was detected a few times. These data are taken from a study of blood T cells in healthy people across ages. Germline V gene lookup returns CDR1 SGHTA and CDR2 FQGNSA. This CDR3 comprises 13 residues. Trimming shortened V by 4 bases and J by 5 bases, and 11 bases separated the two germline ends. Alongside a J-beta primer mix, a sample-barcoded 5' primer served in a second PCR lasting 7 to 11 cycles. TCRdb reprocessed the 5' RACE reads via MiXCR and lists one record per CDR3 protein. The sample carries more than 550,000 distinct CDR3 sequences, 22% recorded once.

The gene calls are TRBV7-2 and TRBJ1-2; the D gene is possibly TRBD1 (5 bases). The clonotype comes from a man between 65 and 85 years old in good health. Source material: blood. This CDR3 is CASSSAGFYGYTF. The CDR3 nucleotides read TGTGCCAGCAGCTCGGCAGGGTTTTATGGCTACACCTTC.